The 8 T cell receptor beta chains given below trace back to one sample, sequenced in a study of blood T cell repertoires in COVID-19. Clones were sequenced by immunoSEQ multiplex PCR, and TCRdb holds only the in-frame ones, with some missing. This sample has about 69,000 clones, with 70% to 90% found just once. The sample comprised peripheral blood. The receptors originated from a man in his forties with COVID-19, enrolled during active disease.

This chain links TRBV7-2 with TRBJ1-5, with D possibly TRBD1 on 5 matching bases. V dropped 5 bases and J dropped 4 bases, with 15 bases sitting between them. The CDR3 covers 15 residues. In germline, CDR1 is SGHTA, CDR2 FQGNSA. The CDR3 loop is CASSPKGAGNQPQHF. Written as DNA, the CDR3 is TGTGCCAGCAGCCCTAAAGGGGCCGGGAATCAGCCCCAGCATTTT.

The chain uses TRBV18 and TRBJ2-5; 7 bases agree with TRBD1. Germline V gene sequence: CDR1 KGHSH, CDR2 LQKENI. The CDR3 loop spans 14 amino acids. V lost 0 bases and J lost 3; bases outside the gene matches: 1. The CDR3 here is CASSPPGQKETQYF. Written as DNA, the CDR3 is TGTGCCAGCTCACCACCGGGACAGAAAGAGACCCAGTACTTC.

This clone was picked up one time. This chain links TRBV5-1 with TRBJ1-3; D unclear. V lost 0 bases and J lost 4, with 8 bases in between. Per the germline V gene, CDR1 is SGHRS and CDR2 is YFSETQ. CDR3 length: 14 amino acids. This CDR3 reads CASSLDRVGNTIYF. The CDR3 DNA is TGCGCCAGCAGCTTGGACAGAGTGGGAAACACCATATATTTT.

The gene calls are TRBV30 and TRBJ2-7; TRBD1 matches at 8 bases. Germline V CDR1 and CDR2: GTSNPN, SVGIG (reference sequence). V was clipped by 2 bases and J by 4 bases; unmatched bases: 10. The CDR3 spans 15 residues. CDR3 sequence reads: CAWSTAGTGLYEQYF. The CDR3 coding sequence is TGTGCCTGGAGTACGGCCGGGACAGGACTATACGAGCAGTACTTC.

The J gene is TRBJ1-1, the V gene TRBV5-5; D call uncertain. Germline V CDR1 and CDR2: SGHKS, YYEKEE (reference sequence). The CDR3 is made up of 13 amino acids. Trimming took off 0 bases at V and 4 bases at J, with 7 bases between the two ends. Written as DNA, the CDR3 is TGTGCCAGCAGCTTGGACAGTCCCACTGAAGCTTTCTTT. It encodes CASSLDSPTEAFF.

The chain joins TRBV30 to TRBJ2-3; 8 bases align to TRBD2. Germline assignment: CDR1 GTSNPN and CDR2 SVGIG (reference sequence). The V segment lost 2 bases and the J segment 5 bases; nucleotides outside the gene matches: 12. The CDR3 is 16 amino acids. CDR3 sequence reads: CAWSLSLGGAGDTQYF. CDR3 in DNA: TGTGCCTGGAGTTTGTCCCTCGGGGGGGCAGGAGATACGCAGTATTTT.

This sequence joins TRBV6-5 and TRBJ2-1; 7 bases agree with TRBD2. With V trimmed by 0 bases and J by 8 bases, 7 bases remained unmatched. The germline V gene has CDR1 MNHEY and CDR2 SVGAGI. The CDR3 has 15 residues. CDR3 nucleotides: TGTGCCAGCAGTTACTCAACCGGGGGAGGGCATGAGCAGTTCTTC. Residues: CASSYSTGGGHEQFF.

The rearrangement links TRBV5-1 to TRBJ2-7; 9 bases are a match to TRBD2. CDR3 size: 14 residues. V gave up 0 bases and J gave up 3 bases; unmatched junction bases: 1. CDR1 and CDR2 from the germline V gene are SGHRS and YFSETQ. Here the CDR3 reads CASSLGLAVYEQYF. DNA for the CDR3: TGCGCCAGCAGCTTGGGACTAGCGGTCTACGAGCAGTACTTC.